The 8 T cell receptor beta chains given below trace back to one sample, sequenced in a study of vaccination effects on CD4 cells after COVID-19 (dated 2022 in TCRdb). To identify antigen-specific CD4+ T cell clonotypes by their expansion, the ViraFEST assay first stimulated PBMC with viral peptide pools and then applied TCR sequencing. After more than 9 days of culture, CD4+ T cells were isolated with the EasySep CD4+ T cell isolation kit. Convalescent patients had PCR-confirmed SARS-CoV-2 infection between March and December 2020, before Alpha, Beta and Delta variants emerged in the United States. Their cognate antigens are unknown. The receptor library was made with the immunoSEQ multiplex PCR assay. The table comes from immuneACCESS by way of TCRdb, which keeps in-frame sequences with V and J called. Part of the clones is missing from these tables; in studies checked, under half for an unresolved V gene and the rest for unknown reasons. A total of roughly 26,000 clones appear in this sample, 78% of them only once. Of the sample, 15% to 20% is held by the ten largest clones.

This sample comprised CD4+ T cells from PBMCs cultured with HCoV-NL63 spike peptides, obtained before COVID-19 vaccination. This sample's cell subset or site label indicates: HCoV-NL63 spike overlapping peptide pool stimulation. These receptors all come from a human donor who had a prior SARS-CoV-2 infection.

This clone was seen a few times. The chain uses TRBV4-3 and TRBJ2-7; TRBD2 agrees at 8 bases. The CDR3 is 16 amino acids. Germline lookup yields CDR1 LGHNA and CDR2 YSLEER. V was pared by 0 bases and J by 1 base, with 5 bases of the junction left unmatched. The CDR3 nucleotides read TGCGCCAGCAGCCAAGAGCCCAGCGGGGGATCCTACGAGCAGTACTTC. It translates to CASSQEPSGGSYEQYF.

V gene TRBV7-2 combines with J gene TRBJ2-5; D gene ambiguous. Germline V CDR1 and CDR2: SGHTA, FQGNSA. Trimming pared 1 base from V and 5 bases from J, leaving 2 bases between. The CDR3 is 11 residues long. The CDR3 bases are TGTGCCAGCAGCTTAGTGGAGACCCAGTACTTC. Its translation is CASSLVETQYF.

There are a few counts of this clone. The chain employs TRBV2 and TRBJ2-7; D unresolved. V gave up 3 bases and J gave up 5 bases, with 17 bases separating them. There are 15 residues in the CDR3. From germline, CDR1 is SNHLY and CDR2 FYNNEI. CDR3 loop: CASSDRSRLPHEQYF. The CDR3 bases are TGTGCCAGCAGTGATAGGTCCAGGCTCCCCCACGAGCAGTACTTC.

The chain has TRBV7-9 and TRBJ2-1; D unresolved. Between the trimmed V and J ends, which lost 5 bases and 9 bases, there was a span of 26 bases. Germline CDR1 and CDR2: SEHNR and FQNEAQ (reference sequence). The CDR3 sequence is 17 residues long. As DNA, the CDR3 is TGTGCCAGCAGCCCAGAATTTAGGGCCTCTGGGGTGAGTGAGCAGTTCTTC. It encodes CASSPEFRASGVSEQFF. The entire variable domain, with the rest obtained from reference TRBV7-9 and TRBJ2-1, is as follows: DTGVSQNPRHKITKRGQNVTFRCDPISEHNRLYWYRQTLGQGPEFLTYFQNEAQLEKSRLLSDRFSAERPKGSFSTLEIQRTEQGDSAMYLCASSPEFRASGVSEQFFGPGTRLTVL.

The chain carries TRBV5-1 and TRBJ2-2; D is perhaps TRBD1 (6 bases). Germline V gives CDR1 SGHRS, CDR2 YFSETQ. Trimming pared 1 base from V and 7 bases from J, leaving 20 bases between. The CDR3 runs 17 residues. The CDR3 nucleotides are TGCGCCAGCAGCTTGTCTCAGGGGCAAACCTCGGGCGGGGAGCTGTTTTTT. It translates to CASSLSQGQTSGGELFF.

The chain uses TRBV5-1 and TRBJ2-2, with D hard to call. The V gene lost 2 bases and the J gene lost 2 bases, with 7 bases spanning the gap. Germline V gives CDR1 SGHRS, CDR2 YFSETQ. This CDR3 has 14 residues. CDR3 coding DNA: TGCGCCAGCAGCTTCAGCGACAACACCGGGGAGCTGTTTTTT. It is translated as CASSFSDNTGELFF.

This clone counts as medium-sized. The chain has TRBV7-6 and TRBJ2-1; D not resolved. The CDR3 consists of 15 residues. The germline V and J ends were trimmed by 4 bases and 0 bases, with 10 bases remaining between them. The V gene's germline CDR1 is SGHVS and CDR2 FNYEAQ. CDR3 in amino acids: CASSSQVNSYNEQFF. The CDR3 coding sequence is TGTGCCAGCAGCTCGCAGGTAAACTCCTACAATGAGCAGTTCTTC.

The J gene is TRBJ1-4, the V gene TRBV6-5; maybe TRBD1 (6 bases). The CDR3 is 14 residues long. V dropped 6 bases and J dropped 5 bases, with 13 bases sitting between them. Germline assignment: CDR1 MNHEY and CDR2 SVGAGI. The CDR3 region is CASRVGQRNEKLFF. In DNA, the CDR3 is TGTGCCAGCAGGGTCGGACAGCGGAATGAAAAACTGTTTTTT.